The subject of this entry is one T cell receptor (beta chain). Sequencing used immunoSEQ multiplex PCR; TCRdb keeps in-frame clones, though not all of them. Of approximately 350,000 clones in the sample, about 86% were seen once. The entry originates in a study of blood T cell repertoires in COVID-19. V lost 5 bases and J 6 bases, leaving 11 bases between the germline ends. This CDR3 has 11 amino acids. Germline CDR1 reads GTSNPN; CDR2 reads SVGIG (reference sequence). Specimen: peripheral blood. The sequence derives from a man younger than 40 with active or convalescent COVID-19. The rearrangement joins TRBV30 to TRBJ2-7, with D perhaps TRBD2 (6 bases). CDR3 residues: CAWVGGTEQYF. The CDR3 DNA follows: TGTGCCTGGGTGGGGGGAACCGAGCAGTACTTC.